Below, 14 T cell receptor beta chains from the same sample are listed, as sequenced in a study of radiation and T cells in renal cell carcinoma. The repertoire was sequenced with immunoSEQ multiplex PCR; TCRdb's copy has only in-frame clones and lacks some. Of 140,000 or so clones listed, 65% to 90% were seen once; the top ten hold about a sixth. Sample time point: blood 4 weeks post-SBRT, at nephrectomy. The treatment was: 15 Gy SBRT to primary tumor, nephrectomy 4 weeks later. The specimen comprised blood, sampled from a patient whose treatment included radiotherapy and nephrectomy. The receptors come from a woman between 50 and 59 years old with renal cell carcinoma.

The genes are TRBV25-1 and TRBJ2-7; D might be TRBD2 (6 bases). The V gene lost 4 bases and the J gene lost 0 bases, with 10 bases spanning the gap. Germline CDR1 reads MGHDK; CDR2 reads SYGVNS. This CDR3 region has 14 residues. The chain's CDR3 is CASSVTGSSYEQYF. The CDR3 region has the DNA TGTGCCAGCAGTGTAACCGGGAGCTCCTACGAGCAGTACTTC.

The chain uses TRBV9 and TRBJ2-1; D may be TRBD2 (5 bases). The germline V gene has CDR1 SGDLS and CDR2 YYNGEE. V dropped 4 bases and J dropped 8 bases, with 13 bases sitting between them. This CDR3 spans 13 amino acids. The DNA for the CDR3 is TGTGCCAGCAGCTCCGGACGTAGCGATGAGCAGTTCTTC. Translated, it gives CASSSGRSDEQFF.

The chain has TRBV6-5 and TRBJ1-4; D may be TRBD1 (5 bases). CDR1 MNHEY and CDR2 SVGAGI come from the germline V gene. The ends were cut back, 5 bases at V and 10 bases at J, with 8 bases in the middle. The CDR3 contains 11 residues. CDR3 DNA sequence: TGTGCCAGCAGTCGGGACGGAAAACTGTTTTTT. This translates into CASSRDGKLFF.

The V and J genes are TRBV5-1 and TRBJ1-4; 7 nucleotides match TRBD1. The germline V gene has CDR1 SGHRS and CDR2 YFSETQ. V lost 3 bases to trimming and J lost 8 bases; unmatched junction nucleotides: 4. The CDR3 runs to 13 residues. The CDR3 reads CASSWKGGEKLFF. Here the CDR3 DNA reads TGCGCCAGCAGCTGGAAAGGGGGCGAAAAACTGTTTTTT.

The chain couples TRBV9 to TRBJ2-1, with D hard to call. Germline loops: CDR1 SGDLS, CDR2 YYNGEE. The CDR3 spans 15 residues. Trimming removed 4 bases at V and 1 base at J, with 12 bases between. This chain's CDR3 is CASSPRSESYNEQFF. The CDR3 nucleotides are TGTGCCAGCAGCCCCCGATCGGAGTCCTACAATGAGCAGTTCTTC.

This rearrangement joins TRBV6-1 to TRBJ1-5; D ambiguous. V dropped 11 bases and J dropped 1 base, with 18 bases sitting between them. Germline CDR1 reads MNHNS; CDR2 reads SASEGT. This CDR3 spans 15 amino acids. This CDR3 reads CAARQGTWSNQPQHF. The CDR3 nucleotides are TGTGCCGCCCGGCAAGGTACATGGAGCAATCAGCCCCAGCATTTT.

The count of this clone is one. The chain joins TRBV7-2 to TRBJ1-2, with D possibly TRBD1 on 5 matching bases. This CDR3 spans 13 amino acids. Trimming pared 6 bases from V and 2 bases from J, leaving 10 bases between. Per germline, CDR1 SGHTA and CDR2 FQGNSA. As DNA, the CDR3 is TGTGCCAGCAGAGATACAGGCAACTATGGCTACACCTTC. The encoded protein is CASRDTGNYGYTF.

The CDR3 DNA reads TGTGCCAGCACCGCAGGGGGCTATGACACAGATACGCAGTATTTT. Translation: CASTAGGYDTDTQYF. The J gene is TRBJ2-3, the V gene TRBV9, with TRBD1 matching 8 bases. The CDR3 covers 15 residues. From germline, CDR1 is SGDLS and CDR2 YYNGEE. The J segment lost 2 bases and the V segment lost 6 bases, leaving 8 bases of the junction unmatched.

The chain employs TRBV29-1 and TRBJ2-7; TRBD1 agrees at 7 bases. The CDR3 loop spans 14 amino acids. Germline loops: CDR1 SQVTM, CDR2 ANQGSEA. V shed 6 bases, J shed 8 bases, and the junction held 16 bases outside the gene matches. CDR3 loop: CSVVTPDRNLKQYF. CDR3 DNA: TGCAGCGTCGTAACTCCGGACAGGAACCTCAAGCAGTACTTC.

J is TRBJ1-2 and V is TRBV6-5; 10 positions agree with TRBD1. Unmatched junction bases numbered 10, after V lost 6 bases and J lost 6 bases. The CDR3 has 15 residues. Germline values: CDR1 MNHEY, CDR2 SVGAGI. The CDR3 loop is CASSPIGTGDDGYTF. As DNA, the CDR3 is TGTGCCAGCAGCCCCATAGGGACAGGGGATGATGGCTACACCTTC.

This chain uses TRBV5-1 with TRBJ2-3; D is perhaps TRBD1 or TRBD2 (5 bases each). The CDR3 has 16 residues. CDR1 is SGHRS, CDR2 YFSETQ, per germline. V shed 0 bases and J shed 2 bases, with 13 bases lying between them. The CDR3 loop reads CASSLDWGSITDTQYF. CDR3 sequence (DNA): TGCGCCAGCAGCTTGGATTGGGGGTCTATCACAGATACGCAGTATTTT. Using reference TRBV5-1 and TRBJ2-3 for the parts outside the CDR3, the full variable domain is KAGVTQTPRYLIKTRGQQVTLSCSPISGHRSVSWYQQTPGQGLQFLFEYFSETQRNKGNFPGRFSGRQFSNSRSEMNVSTLELGDSALYLCASSLDWGSITDTQYFGPGTRLTVL.

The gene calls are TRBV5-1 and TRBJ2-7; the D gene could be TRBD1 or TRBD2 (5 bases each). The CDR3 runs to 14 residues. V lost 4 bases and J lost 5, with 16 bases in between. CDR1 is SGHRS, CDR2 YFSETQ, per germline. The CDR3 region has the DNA TGCGCCAGCAGCCCCGGGACCCCGGACGACGAGCAGTACTTC. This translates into CASSPGTPDDEQYF.

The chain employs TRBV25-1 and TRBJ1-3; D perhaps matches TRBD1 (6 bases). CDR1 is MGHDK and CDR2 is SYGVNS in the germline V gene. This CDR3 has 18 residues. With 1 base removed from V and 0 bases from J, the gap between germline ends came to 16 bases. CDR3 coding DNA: TGTGCCAGCAGTGAATTGGCCGACGGGGGCCCCTCTGGAAACACCATATATTTT. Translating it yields CASSELADGGPSGNTIYF.

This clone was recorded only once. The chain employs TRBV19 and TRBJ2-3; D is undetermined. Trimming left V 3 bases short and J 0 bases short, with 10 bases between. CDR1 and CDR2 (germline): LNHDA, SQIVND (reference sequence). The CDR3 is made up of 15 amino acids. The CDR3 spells CASSIMADSTDTQYF. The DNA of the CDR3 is TGTGCCAGTAGTATCATGGCGGATAGCACAGATACGCAGTATTTT.